This note documents a single T cell receptor beta chain sequence. Trimming removed 1 base at V and 6 bases at J, with 18 bases between. CDR3 length: 16 residues. CDR1 and CDR2 (germline): SGHTA, FQGTGA. Measured with immunoSEQ multiplex PCR; TCRdb has only the in-frame clones, and not every one. The sample holds 250,000 to 300,000 clones; approximately 91% are singletons and the top ten take 0.95% to 1.5%. Participant age was roughly 18 to 89 years, and participants resided in around 24 US areas. The source of the sample is a study of blood T cell repertoires in COVID-19. Study in general: Sites across the United States, Italy and Spain contributed samples from acute and convalescent COVID-19. T cells, B-cell-depleted T cells, or PBMCs provided the cDNA or gDNA that served as material.

This clonotype was sampled from a human donor in a cohort exposed to, infected with or recovered from COVID-19 (not recorded which). The donor label of this sample is uncertain. The sequenced material came from PBMCs or T cells enriched from blood (not recorded which). This chain uses TRBV7-3 with TRBJ1-1; a weak D match, TRBD1 (5 bases). The CDR3 nucleotides are TGTGCCAGCAGCTTAAACCCAACGGGGGTTGGGGCTGAAGCTTTCTTT. Its translation is CASSLNPTGVGAEAFF.